This T cell receptor beta chain was profiled in a study of blood T cell repertoires in COVID-19. Here immunoSEQ multiplex PCR was the method, and the copy in TCRdb shows in-frame clones only, minus some. Of some 200,000 clones listed, about four fifths were seen once; the top ten hold about 4.8%. This CDR3 spans 12 amino acids. V lost 2 bases, J lost 3 bases, and 5 bases lay in between. Germline V CDR1 and CDR2: ENHRY, SYGVKD. Participants spanned ages about 18 to 100 years and resided in about two dozen US areas. Sequencing was carried out using PBMCs or T cells enriched from blood (not recorded which). V gene TRBV10-3 combines with J gene TRBJ2-7, with unresolved D. The receptor was derived from a woman in her fifties or sixties who had been exposed to COVID-19. The CDR3, as DNA: TGTGCCATCAGTGAGATCAGCTACGAGCAGTACTTC. Translated, it gives CAISEISYEQYF.